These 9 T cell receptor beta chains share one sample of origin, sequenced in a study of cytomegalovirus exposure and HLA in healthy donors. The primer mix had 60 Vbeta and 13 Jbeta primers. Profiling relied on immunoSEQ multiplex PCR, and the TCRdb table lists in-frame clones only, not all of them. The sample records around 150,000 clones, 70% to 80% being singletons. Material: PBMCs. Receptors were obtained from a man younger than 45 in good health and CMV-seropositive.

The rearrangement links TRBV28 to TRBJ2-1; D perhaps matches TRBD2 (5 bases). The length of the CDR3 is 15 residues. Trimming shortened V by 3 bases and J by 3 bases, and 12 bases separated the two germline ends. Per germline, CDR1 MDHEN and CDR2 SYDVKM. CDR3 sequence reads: CASSLPSGNYNEQFF. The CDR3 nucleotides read TGTGCCAGCAGTTTGCCCTCCGGGAACTACAATGAGCAGTTCTTC.

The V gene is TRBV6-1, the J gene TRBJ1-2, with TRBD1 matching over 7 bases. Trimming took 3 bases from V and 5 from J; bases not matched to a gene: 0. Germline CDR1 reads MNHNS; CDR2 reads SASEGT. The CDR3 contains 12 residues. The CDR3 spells CASSDRGYGYTF. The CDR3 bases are TGTGCCAGCAGTGACAGGGGGTATGGCTACACCTTC.

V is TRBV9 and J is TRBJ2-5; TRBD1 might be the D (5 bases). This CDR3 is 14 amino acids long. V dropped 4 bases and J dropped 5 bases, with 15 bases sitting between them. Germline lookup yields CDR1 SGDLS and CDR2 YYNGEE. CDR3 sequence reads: CASSLSGAGETQYF. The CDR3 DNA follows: TGTGCCAGCAGCCTCAGTGGGGCTGGGGAGACCCAGTACTTC. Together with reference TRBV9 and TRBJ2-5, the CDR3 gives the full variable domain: DSGVTQTPKHLITATGQRVTLRCSPRSGDLSVYWYQQSLDQGLQFLIQYYNGEERAKGNILERFSAQQFPDLHSELNLSSLELGDSALYFCASSLSGAGETQYFGPGTRLLVL.

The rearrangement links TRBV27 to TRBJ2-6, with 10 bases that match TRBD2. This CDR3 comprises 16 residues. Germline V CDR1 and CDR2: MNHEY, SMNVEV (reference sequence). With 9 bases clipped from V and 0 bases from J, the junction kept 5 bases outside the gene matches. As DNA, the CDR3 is TGTGCCAGTAAGCGGGGGGGCGGCTCTGGGGCCAACGTCCTGACTTTC. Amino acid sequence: CASKRGGGSGANVLTF.

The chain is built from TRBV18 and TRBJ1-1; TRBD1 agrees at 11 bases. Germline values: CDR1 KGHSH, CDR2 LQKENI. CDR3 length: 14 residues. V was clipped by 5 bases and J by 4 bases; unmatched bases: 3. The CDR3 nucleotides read TGTGCCAGCTCAACAGGGACAGGGGGCACTGAAGCTTTCTTT. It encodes CASSTGTGGTEAFF.

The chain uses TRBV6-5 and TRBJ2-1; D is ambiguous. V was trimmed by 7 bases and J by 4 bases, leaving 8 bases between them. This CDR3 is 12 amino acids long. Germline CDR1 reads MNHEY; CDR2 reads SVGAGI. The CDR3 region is CASTGVYNEQFF. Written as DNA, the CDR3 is TGTGCCAGCACCGGAGTTTACAATGAGCAGTTCTTC.

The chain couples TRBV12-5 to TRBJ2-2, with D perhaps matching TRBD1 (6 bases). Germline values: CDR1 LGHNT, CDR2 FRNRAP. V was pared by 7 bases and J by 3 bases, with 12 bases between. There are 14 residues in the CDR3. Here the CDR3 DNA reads TGTGCTAGTGCTTCAACAGGGTACACCGGGGAGCTGTTTTTT. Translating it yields CASASTGYTGELFF.

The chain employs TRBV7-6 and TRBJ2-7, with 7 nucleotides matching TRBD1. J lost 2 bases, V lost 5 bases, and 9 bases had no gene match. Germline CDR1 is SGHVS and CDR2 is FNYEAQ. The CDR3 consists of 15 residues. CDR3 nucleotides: TGTGCCAGCAGCCCCCGGGACAGTCAACCCTACGAGCAGTACTTC. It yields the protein CASSPRDSQPYEQYF. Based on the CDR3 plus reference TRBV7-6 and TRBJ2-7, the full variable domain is GAGVSQSPRYKVTKRGQDVALRCDPISGHVSLYWYRQALGQGPEFLTYFNYEAQQDKSGLPNDRFSAERPEGSISTLTIQRTEQRDSAMYRCASSPRDSQPYEQYFGPGTRLTVT.

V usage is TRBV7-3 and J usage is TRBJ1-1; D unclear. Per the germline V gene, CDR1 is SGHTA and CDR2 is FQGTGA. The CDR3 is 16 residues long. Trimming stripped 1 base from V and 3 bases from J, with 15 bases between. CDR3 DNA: TGTGCCAGCAGCTTAAGTGGTCCGGGTTGGGACACTGAAGCTTTCTTT. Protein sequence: CASSLSGPGWDTEAFF.